This T cell receptor (beta chain) was retrieved from a study of blood T cell repertoires in COVID-19 (TCRdb year 2020). With regard to the full study: Samples from collaborators originated in the United States, Italy and Spain and spanned both the acute and convalescent phases of COVID-19. The prospective study material was composed of cDNA or gDNA derived from T cells, B-cell-depleted T cells, or PBMCs. Deeply sampled blood TCRbeta repertoires from subjects exposed to, actively infected with, or recovered from COVID-19 were included in the dataset. The repertoires were released in a freely available public database meant as a resource for research on the immune response to SARS-CoV-2. Samples were obtained from the ongoing ImmuneRACE study (first 160 participants) and from about 1,300 subjects provided by 6 global collaborators. Sample metadata almost always included a de-identified subject ID, COVID-19 status, age in years and sex. Where available, HLA class I and class II types were taken from metadata supplied by the sample provider and were not determined by assay-based typing.

The immunoSEQ Assay, a bias-controlled multiplex PCR, was used to amplify TCRbeta CDR3 regions from genomic DNA. The paper's processing steps were these. Within the assay, amplification of reference gene primers was used to estimate how many nucleated cells each sample contained. To quantify the absolute abundance of each unique TCRbeta CDR3 rearrangement, sequence reads were collapsed and filtered. For each sample, productive Simpson clonality was calculated as the square root of Simpson's diversity index over productive rearrangements. In TCRdb, the immuneACCESS table is reduced to in-frame sequences with V and J assigned. These tables do not hold every clone; where another copy was compared, an unresolved V gene accounts for under half, and the others remain unexplained. V and J calls and clone size are given by that table; D and trimming were obtained from the DNA. The sample has around 400,000 clones on record, around 89% of them singletons. The top ten clonotypes cover about 1.2% of the sample.

The CDR3 starts with the cysteine, ends with the phenylalanine, and has 12 residues. Only CDR3 DNA remains: 36 bases, in frame from the first base. The CDR1 and CDR2 encoded by the germline V gene are SNHLY and FYNNEI. V loses 8 bases of germline sequence and J loses 7 bases, and the interval between the two ends is 14 bases. Note on this clone: Its antigen remains undetermined. No per-base quality is available; no much larger clone lies one base away.

What the research found in general, with its limitations: Clinical and demographic metadata were provided uncurated, with the amount varying by source and participant.

Whole blood was collected in K2EDTA tubes by collaborating institutions according to the institutions' own protocols. For TCRbeta analysis, collaborator samples were shipped as frozen whole blood, as isolated PBMCs, or as DNA extracted from either sample type. The sample comprised peripheral blood. This TCR came from a man aged 35 to 55 with acute or convalescent COVID-19. The chain couples TRBV2 to TRBJ1-2; the D region possibly corresponds to TRBD1 (5 bases align). In nucleotide form, the sequence is TGTGCCAGCTCCGATCAGGGCCGTGGCTACACCTTC. This gives the protein CASSDQGRGYTF.